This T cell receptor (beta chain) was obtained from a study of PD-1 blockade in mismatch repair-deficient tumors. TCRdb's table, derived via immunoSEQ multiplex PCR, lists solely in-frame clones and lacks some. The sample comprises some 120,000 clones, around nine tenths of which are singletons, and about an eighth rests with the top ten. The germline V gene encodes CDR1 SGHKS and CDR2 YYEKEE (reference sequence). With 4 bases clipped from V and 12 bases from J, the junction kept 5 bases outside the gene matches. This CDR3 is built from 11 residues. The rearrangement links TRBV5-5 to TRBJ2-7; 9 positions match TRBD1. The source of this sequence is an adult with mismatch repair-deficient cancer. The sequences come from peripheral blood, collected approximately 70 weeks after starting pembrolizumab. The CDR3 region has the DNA TGTGCCAGCAGCATGGACAGGGGTTCGTACTTC. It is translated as CASSMDRGSYF.